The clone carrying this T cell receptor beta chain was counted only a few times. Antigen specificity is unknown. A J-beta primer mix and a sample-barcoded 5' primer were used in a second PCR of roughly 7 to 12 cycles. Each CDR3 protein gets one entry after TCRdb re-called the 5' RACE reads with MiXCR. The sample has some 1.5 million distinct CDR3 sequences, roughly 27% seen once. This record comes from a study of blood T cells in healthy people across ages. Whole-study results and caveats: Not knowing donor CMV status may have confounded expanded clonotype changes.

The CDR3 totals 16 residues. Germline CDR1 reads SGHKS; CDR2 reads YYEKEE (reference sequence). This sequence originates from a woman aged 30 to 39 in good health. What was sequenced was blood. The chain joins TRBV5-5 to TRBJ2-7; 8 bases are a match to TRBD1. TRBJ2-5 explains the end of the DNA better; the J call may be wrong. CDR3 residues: CASSLVAGGSPETQYF. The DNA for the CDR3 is TGTGCCAGCAGCTTGGTGGCAGGGGGCTCTCCGGAGACCCAGTACTTC.